This T cell receptor (beta chain) was identified during a study of CDR3 diversity in severe acne (dated by TCRdb to about 2019). The method was PCR. The sequencer was an Illumina HiSeq 2000. TCRdb took the public reads, trimmed them with fastp at Q25, ran MiXCR for clone calling and kept in-frame beta chains. Entries that share a CDR3 protein sequence are merged under the most common genes and DNA. This sample holds over 90,000 distinct CDR3 sequences; more than 45% were observed only once. Clones ranked in the top ten supply roughly an eighth of the sample. Comment on this clonotype: This clone's antigen is unknown. Just one base apart from a much larger clone, this may be a read error.

Its CDR3 holds 16 amino acids, cysteine through phenylalanine. Kept here is only the CDR3 DNA, which spans 48 bases and is read in frame from base 1. CDR1 and CDR2 (LNHDA, SQIVND) derive from the germline V gene (reference sequence). V trim: 4 bases; J trim: 3 bases; unmatched bases: 7. This TCR was sampled from a male donor with acne. The receptor chain draws on TRBV19 and TRBJ2-3, with 10 bases in between that match TRBD2. Sequenced: blood. The DNA sequence reads TGTGCCAGTAGTACCTCAGCGGGAGGGCCGACAGATACGCAGTATTTT. This encodes CASSTSAGGPTDTQYF.